The 27 T cell receptor beta chains in this list originate from one sample, sequenced in a study of tumor and adjacent non-tumor tissue in lung cancer. Three rounds of nested PCR, following a modified ARM-PCR protocol, produced the TCRbeta library. One entry per CDR3 protein, called by TCRdb with MiXCR from the multiplex PCR reads. The sample yields about 78,000 distinct CDR3 sequences, 65% to 90% seen once. RNA was extracted from bulk tissue without any cell sorting. Sequencing used lung tumor tissue. The receptors stem from a woman aged 45-60 years with non-small cell lung cancer.

The chain carries TRBV29-1 and TRBJ2-5; D is unresolved. The CDR3 covers 12 residues. The germline V gene encodes CDR1 SQVTM and CDR2 ANQGSEA. This CDR3 is CRLGSVTKTQYF. The CDR3, as DNA: TGCAGACTTGGTTCAGTGACGAAGACCCAGTACTTC.

Note on this clonotype: The junction departs from germline at one end; a sequencing error may be responsible. The chain joins TRBV13 to TRBJ2-7, with 10 bases matching TRBD2. This CDR3 is 16 amino acids long. Germline V gene data show CDR1 as PRHDT and CDR2 as FYEKMQ (reference sequence). CDR3 protein: CAISPPLQREGREQYF. The CDR3 DNA reads TGTGCCATCAGCCCCCCCCTCCAGCGGGAGGGGAGAGAGCAGTACTTC.

This chain joins TRBV11-2 and TRBJ2-7, with TRBD2 matching 12 bases. Germline CDR1 is SGHAT and CDR2 is FQNNGV. The J segment lost 7 bases and the V segment lost 6 bases, leaving 25 bases of the junction unmatched. The CDR3 contains 20 residues. In nucleotides, the CDR3 is TGTGCCAGCAGTAAGAAATATGGGGCCCAGACTAGCGGGAGTCTTGGGGAGCAGTACTTC. Protein sequence: CASSKKYGAQTSGSLGEQYF.

Judged by abundance, this clonotype is medium-sized (0.01 to 0.1%). This chain uses TRBV11-3 with TRBJ2-1; D may match TRBD1 or TRBD2 (5 bases each). The CDR3 extends over 13 amino acids. Germline CDR1 is SGHNT and CDR2 is YENEEA. V gave up 1 base and J gave up 7 bases, with 8 bases separating them. The CDR3 loop reads CASSLVEGNEQFF. In DNA form, the CDR3 reads TGTGCCAGCAGCTTAGTTGAGGGGAATGAGCAGTTCTTC.

Notes on this clonotype: Sequence at one end of the junction differs from germline and may be a read error. The chain joins TRBV28 to TRBJ1-5; D ambiguous. This CDR3 spans 14 amino acids. CDR1 and CDR2 (germline): MDHEN, SYDVKM. Here the CDR3 reads CASSLSGKWQPRHF. The CDR3, as DNA: TGTGCCAGCAGTTTATCTGGCAAATGGCAGCCCCGGCATTTT. The whole variable domain, remainder taken from reference TRBV28 and TRBJ1-5, is DVKVTQSSRYLVKRTGEKVFLECVQDMDHENMFWYRQDPGLGLRLIYFSYDVKMKEKGDIPEGYSVSREKKERFSLILESASTNQTSMYLCASSLSGKWQPRHFGDGTRLSIL.

Points on this clonotype: Just one base apart from a much larger clone, this may be a read error. Since the CDR3 does not end with the conserved phenylalanine or tryptophan, this likely comes from a read error. The CDR3 region is CAISESARNLYGYTS. In DNA, the CDR3 is TGTGCCATCAGTGAGTCTGCCAGGAACCTTTATGGCTACACCTCC. The V call is TRBV10-3, the J call TRBJ1-2; D unclear. V lost 0 bases, J lost 5 bases, and 13 bases lay in between. The CDR3 sequence is 15 residues long. CDR1 is ENHRY and CDR2 is SYGVKD in the germline V gene.

On this clonotype: The junction and the germline gene differ at one end; a read error may be behind it. The chain combines TRBV20-1 with TRBJ1-1; D gene ambiguous. In germline, CDR1 is DFQATT, CDR2 SNEGSKA (reference sequence). The CDR3 contains 13 residues. The CDR3 sequence: CRAWEGGNTEVFF. CDR3 DNA sequence: TGTAGAGCCTGGGAGGGCGGGAACACTGAAGTTTTCTTT.

The chain carries TRBV6-2 or TRBV6-3 and TRBJ2-5, with D unresolved. V lost 10 bases to trimming and J lost 5 bases, with 23 bases between them. Germline loops: CDR1 MNHEY, CDR2 SVGEGT. This CDR3 contains 15 residues. CDR3 DNA sequence: TGTGCCACCGAGATCCTTACCCGACACGGGGAGACCCAGTACTTC. Encoded protein: CATEILTRHGETQYF.

As regards this clonotype: One base away lies a much larger clone, so this may be a sequencing read error. The chain employs TRBV20-1 and TRBJ1-2; D uncertain. Looked up from germline, CDR1 is DFQATT and CDR2 is SNEGSKA (reference sequence). The CDR3 spans 10 residues. The CDR3 DNA is TGCGGTGCGAGCGAGTATGGCCACACCTTC. Protein product: CGASEYGHTF.

V and J are TRBV7-8 and TRBJ2-2; D is ambiguous. The CDR3 loop spans 13 amino acids. V was pared by 1 base and J by 7 bases, with 7 bases between. Looked up from germline, CDR1 is SGHVS and CDR2 is FQNEAQ. CDR3 in amino acids: CASSLVDIGELFF. CDR3 sequence (DNA): TGTGCCAGCAGCTTAGTCGACATCGGGGAGCTGTTTTTT. Variable domain in full (rest from reference TRBV7-8 and TRBJ2-2): GAGVSQSPRYKVAKRGQDVALRCDPISGHVSLFWYQQALGQGPEFLTYFQNEAQLDKSGLPSDRFFAERPEGSVSTLKIQRTQQEDSAVYLCASSLVDIGELFFGEGSRLTVL.

This chain links TRBV20-1 with TRBJ2-1; 8 bases are shared with TRBD2. CDR3 size: 15 residues. From germline, CDR1 is DFQATT and CDR2 SNEGSKA (reference sequence). CDR3 sequence reads: CNAPQSSGDYNEQFF. The CDR3 bases are TGCAATGCCCCCCAGAGTAGCGGGGATTACAATGAGCAGTTCTTC.

The chain combines TRBV29-1 with TRBJ2-7, with D possibly being TRBD1 (5 bases). Trimming removed 4 bases at V and 3 bases at J, with 13 bases between. This CDR3 comprises 13 residues. The germline gives CDR1 SQVTM, CDR2 ANQGSEA. The chain's CDR3 is CSVGLVGHYEQYF. The CDR3 DNA reads as TGCAGCGTTGGGCTAGTGGGGCACTACGAGCAGTACTTC.

To note about this clonotype: At one of its ends the junction is not consistent with the germline gene, which may arise from a read error. The V call is TRBV12-3 or TRBV12-4, the J call TRBJ1-1; D gene uncertain. The CDR3 loop spans 15 amino acids. As DNA, the CDR3 is TGTGCCAACAGTTTAGGCGGTAGCCTAAACACTGAAGCTTTCTTT. Translating it yields CANSLGGSLNTEAFF.

A remark on this clonotype: A much larger clone lies a single base off, so this may be a read error. The chain joins TRBV24-1 to TRBJ1-2; TRBD1 is a possible D gene (5 bases). Germline assignment: CDR1 KGHDR and CDR2 SFDVKD. The length of the CDR3 is 13 residues. DNA of the CDR3: TGTGCCACCAGTGATTTCCGGGACTATGGCTTCACCTTC. Translation gives CATSDFRDYGFTF.

Comment on this clonotype: The junction departs from the called germline gene at one end, perhaps through a read error. The gene calls are TRBV28 and TRBJ1-3, with no clear D. Germline values: CDR1 MDHEN, CDR2 SYDVKM. CDR3 length: 13 residues. The CDR3 loop reads CPSSWDSGNTIYF. The CDR3 coding sequence is TGTCCCAGCAGCTGGGACTCTGGAAACACCATATATTTT. Using reference TRBV28 and TRBJ1-3 for the parts outside the CDR3, the full variable domain is DVKVTQSSRYLVKRTGEKVFLECVQDMDHENMFWYRQDPGLGLRLIYFSYDVKMKEKGDIPEGYSVSREKKERFSLILESASTNQTSMYLCPSSWDSGNTIYFGEGSWLTVV.

Remarks on this clonotype: A read error is likely, as this CDR3 ends without the conserved phenylalanine or tryptophan. It is unclear where the CDR3 begins or ends on the DNA, so no DNA is shown, and the CDR3 is as TCRdb lists it. The rearrangement joins TRBV29-1 to TRBJ2-2; the table's D call TRBD1 went unverified against the DNA. Germline CDR1 and CDR2: SQVTM and ANQGSEA. The CDR3 sequence runs 14 residues, both termini included. The CDR3 reads CSVPDKAHTGELCY.

The table lists this clonotype with a few counts. The chain links TRBV11-2 to TRBJ2-7, with D hard to call. Germline CDR1 reads SGHAT; CDR2 reads FQNNGV. The ends were cut back, 2 bases at V and 0 bases at J, with 11 bases in the middle. This CDR3 has 15 residues. CDR3 DNA sequence: TGTGCCAGCAGCTTAACTCATAGTCCCTCCTACGAGCAGTACTTC. Amino acid sequence: CASSLTHSPSYEQYF.

The chain is built from TRBV28 and TRBJ2-1; TRBD2 agrees at 8 bases. This CDR3 comprises 13 residues. V shed 8 bases and J 7 bases; nucleotides not matched to a gene: 7. Germline-derived CDR1 and CDR2 are MDHEN and SYDVKM. The CDR3 protein is CASWGLVINEQFF. The CDR3 coding sequence is TGTGCCAGCTGGGGACTAGTAATAAATGAGCAGTTCTTC.

In the case of this clonotype: One junction end disagrees with the germline gene, perhaps due to a read error. The chain is built from TRBV6-5 and TRBJ1-2, with D possibly TRBD1 on 5 matching bases. In germline, CDR1 is MNHEY, CDR2 SVGAGI. The CDR3 is made up of 15 amino acids. The CDR3 DNA is TGTGCCAGCAGCCGGGGGACCCTCCAGGAGCATGGCTACATCTTC. Protein product: CASSRGTLQEHGYIF.

In regard to this clonotype: Sequence at one end of the junction differs from germline and may be a read error. The chain recombines TRBV10-3 with TRBJ2-7; D possibly corresponds to TRBD2 (5 bases). Germline V gene data show CDR1 as ENHRY and CDR2 as SYGVKD. The CDR3 loop spans 13 amino acids. The CDR3 here is CAKERSAHYEHYF. The CDR3 nucleotides read TGTGCCAAGGAGCGGAGCGCTCACTACGAGCACTACTTC.

Turning to this clonotype: Germline and junction disagree at one end, which may indicate a read error. The chain uses TRBV20-1 and TRBJ2-7; 9 nucleotides match TRBD2. The CDR3 has 15 residues. Germline loops: CDR1 DFQATT, CDR2 SNEGSKA (reference sequence). The DNA for the CDR3 is TGCAGTGCTGTCTCCAATAGCGGGAGATCCTACGAGCAGTATTTC. It translates to CSAVSNSGRSYEQYF.

Regarding this clonotype: A read error may produce the germline difference seen at one junction end. The chain is built from TRBV6-1 and TRBJ1-4; D is possibly TRBD1 (5 bases). CDR1 MNHNS and CDR2 SASEGT come from the germline V gene. The CDR3 loop spans 16 amino acids. CDR3 in amino acids: CASSEAPRAGNEKMFF. The CDR3 DNA reads TGTGCCAGCAGTGAAGCGCCGAGGGCAGGGAATGAAAAAATGTTTTTT.

With regard to this clonotype: The junction departs from the called germline gene at one end, perhaps through a read error. This chain connects TRBV24-1 to TRBJ2-3, with a weak D call TRBD1 (6 bases). CDR3 length: 15 amino acids. Germline CDR1 and CDR2: KGHDR and SFDVKD. The CDR3 sequence is CATSDLEGDTGTQYF. CDR3 bases: TGTGCCACCAGTGATTTAGAGGGGGACACAGGTACGCAGTATTTT.

The rearrangement joins TRBV10-3 to TRBJ2-1; 10 nucleotides agree with TRBD2. This CDR3 is built from 18 residues. Germline trimming cut 11 bases from V and 0 bases from J; bases unmatched to any gene: 16. The germline CDR1 and CDR2 sequences are ENHRY and SYGVKD. The CDR3 bases are TGTGCCGTCACGGGATTAGCGGGAGGTTCAAGCTCCTACAATGAGCAGTTCTTC. Translating gives CAVTGLAGGSSSYNEQFF.

This clonotype was counted many times. The junction does not match germline at one end; this may be a read error. This sequence joins TRBV11-2 and TRBJ2-5; the D is unclear. CDR1 and CDR2 (germline): SGHAT, FQNNGV. The CDR3 extends over 11 amino acids. CDR3 residues: CAGSLGETQYF. The CDR3 nucleotides read TGTGCCGGCAGCTTGGGAGAGACCCAGTACTTC.

The chain recombines TRBV20-1 with TRBJ2-7, with 8 nucleotides matching TRBD1. The CDR3 covers 14 residues. Per the germline V gene, CDR1 is DFQATT and CDR2 is SNEGSKA (reference sequence). The trim removed 8 bases at V and 3 bases at J, leaving 12 bases unmatched. CDR3 protein: CSPNGEGTGYEQYF. The CDR3 DNA reads TGCAGTCCTAATGGTGAGGGGACAGGCTACGAGCAGTACTTC.

Note on this clonotype: A read error may account for a junction end that differs from germline. The chain links TRBV4-1 to TRBJ2-1; TRBD1 matches 9 bases. The CDR3 sequence is 14 residues long. Germline V gene sequence: CDR1 MGHRA, CDR2 YSYEKL. This CDR3 is CTSSHGQGTHELFF. The DNA for the CDR3 is TGCACCAGCAGCCACGGACAGGGGACGCATGAGCTGTTCTTC.